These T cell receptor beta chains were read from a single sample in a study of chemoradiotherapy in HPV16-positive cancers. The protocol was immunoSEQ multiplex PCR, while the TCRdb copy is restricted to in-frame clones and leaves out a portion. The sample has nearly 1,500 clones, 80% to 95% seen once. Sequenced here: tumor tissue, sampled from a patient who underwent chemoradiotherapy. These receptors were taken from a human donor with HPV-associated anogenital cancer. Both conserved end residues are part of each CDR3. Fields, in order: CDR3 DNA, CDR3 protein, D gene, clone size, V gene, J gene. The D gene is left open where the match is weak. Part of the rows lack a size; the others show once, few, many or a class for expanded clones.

TGTGCCAGCAGTGAAGTCGGAGGGTCTGGAAACACCATATATTTT,CASSEVGGSGNTIYF,.,.,TRBV6-1,TRBJ1-3
TGTGCCAGCTCACCACCGCTGCAGGGGCCTCAGCCCCAGCATTTT,CASSPPLQGPQPQHF,.,.,TRBV18,TRBJ1-5
TGTGCCAGCAGCCCCTGGGACAGGGACAAAGAGACCCAGTACTTC,CASSPWDRDKETQYF,TRBD1,.,TRBV5-6,TRBJ2-5
TGTGCCAGCAGCGTAGCACCCCGGGGGGCAGATACGCAGTATTTT,CASSVAPRGADTQYF,TRBD2,.,TRBV5-4,TRBJ2-3
TGTGCCACCTTCGGGCGTGTTGGACACCTCGGAGGGAACTATGGCTACACCTTC,CATFGRVGHLGGNYGYTF,.,.,TRBV19,TRBJ1-2
TGTGCTAGTGGTTTGGAACGATCACCCCTCCACTTT,CASGLERSPLHF,.,.,TRBV12-5,TRBJ1-6
TGTGCCAGCAGTTACGAGACGGAGGCCCGAGCTTTCTTT,CASSYETEARAFF,.,.,TRBV6-5,TRBJ1-1
TGTGCCAGCACCCTCGGAGTGAACACTGAAGCTTTCTTT,CASTLGVNTEAFF,.,once,TRBV9,TRBJ1-1
TGTGCCAGCAGCCCCTATGGGCTAGCGGGGGCCAGCACCGGGGAGCTGTTTTTT,CASSPYGLAGASTGELFF,TRBD2,.,TRBV7-2,TRBJ2-2
TGTGCCAGTAGTATTACTCTTGGCAGCAATCAGCCCCAGCATTTT,CASSITLGSNQPQHF,.,.,TRBV19,TRBJ1-5
TGCAGCGTTGGACAGGGGTCCAATGAGCAGTTCTTC,CSVGQGSNEQFF,TRBD1,.,TRBV29-1,TRBJ2-1
TGTGCCAGCACGAAGGGACATGAAACCGGAGGGACTGAAGCTTTCTTT,CASTKGHETGGTEAFF,.,once,TRBV25-1,TRBJ1-1
TGTGCCAGCAGTCAGGGGGCTGGCTACACCTTC,CASSQGAGYTF,TRBD1,.,TRBV6-5,TRBJ1-2
TGTGCCAGCAGGAAAAATATAGCCCAATCTGGGGCCAACGTCCTGACTTTC,CASRKNIAQSGANVLTF,.,.,TRBV7-2,TRBJ2-6
TGCGCCAGCAGCCCCCGGGGGTCGCAAGAGACCCAGTACTTC,CASSPRGSQETQYF,.,.,TRBV4-1,TRBJ2-5
TGTGCCAGCTCATTACGGGCAACCAATAATTCACCCCTCCACTTT,CASSLRATNNSPLHF,.,.,TRBV18,TRBJ1-6
TGTGCCAGCAGACAACAGGGGTATACTGAAGCTTTCTTT,CASRQQGYTEAFF,TRBD1,.,TRBV6-5,TRBJ1-1
TGTGCCAGCAGCTCGGACTCTGGGGAGACGGAGACCCAGTACTTC,CASSSDSGETETQYF,.,.,TRBV7-8,TRBJ2-5
TGCGCCAGCAGCCCGTGGACTACTGGGGCCAACGTCCTGACTTTC,CASSPWTTGANVLTF,.,.,TRBV5-1,TRBJ2-6
TGTGCCAGCAGTTACATCGGGACAGGAGGGGATGAAGCTTTCTTT,CASSYIGTGGDEAFF,TRBD1,.,TRBV6-5,TRBJ1-1
TGCGCCAGCAGCTATGAGGGCAGGGGGCGTTCCTACGAGCAGTACTTC,CASSYEGRGRSYEQYF,TRBD1,.,TRBV5-1,TRBJ2-7
TGTGCCAGCAGTTACTCGACGGGATGGGGGCTCGGGACCCAGTACTTC,CASSYSTGWGLGTQYF,.,.,TRBV6-5,TRBJ2-5
TGTGCCAGCAGCTTAGGCGTAGCGGGGGGGCAGTCTGAGCAGTTCTTC,CASSLGVAGGQSEQFF,TRBD2,.,TRBV7-2,TRBJ2-1
TGTGCCAGCAGCCAGGGAGGGGTGCCGACTGAAGCTTTCTTT,CASSQGGVPTEAFF,.,.,TRBV7-9,TRBJ1-1
TGTGCCAGCAGCATCACCTTTGCAGTAGCCAAAAACATTCAGTACTTC,CASSITFAVAKNIQYF,.,.,TRBV7-8,TRBJ2-4
TGTGCCAGCAGCTCGGGGGTGCGTGGGGCCAACGTCCTGACTTTC,CASSSGVRGANVLTF,.,once,TRBV7-9,TRBJ2-6
TGTGCCAGCAGCCTAGGGACAGAGACCCAGTACTTC,CASSLGTETQYF,.,.,TRBV21-1,TRBJ2-5
TGTGCCACCAGCAGATTTACCTTCGGCGGGAATGAAAAACTGTTTTTT,CATSRFTFGGNEKLFF,.,.,TRBV15,TRBJ1-4
TGTGCCAGTATTGGACTAGCGGGGGGGCAAGAGACCCAGTACTTC,CASIGLAGGQETQYF,TRBD2,.,TRBV19,TRBJ2-5
TGTGCCAGCAGGACAGGAGCGGGGTATGGCTACACCTTC,CASRTGAGYGYTF,.,.,TRBV28,TRBJ1-2
TGTGCCAGCAGCCGAATTTACTATGGCTACACCTTC,CASSRIYYGYTF,.,.,TRBV7-2,TRBJ1-2
TGTGCCACCAGCAGAGCTAGCACAGATACGCAGTATTTT,CATSRASTDTQYF,.,.,TRBV15,TRBJ2-3
TGTGCCAGCAGCCCCCGACAGGGGGCGGTGGGAGCTTTCTTT,CASSPRQGAVGAFF,TRBD1,.,TRBV7-2,TRBJ1-1
TGTGCCTGGAGACGGGGTGGGCCCAACTACGAGCAGTACTTC,CAWRRGGPNYEQYF,.,.,TRBV30,TRBJ2-7
TGTGCCGGCCGGAGGGGGGCACTCACAGATACGCAGTATTTT,CAGRRGALTDTQYF,.,.,TRBV30,TRBJ2-3
TGTGCCAGCATCGACGGGGGACGGTTTGAAGCTTTCTTT,CASIDGGRFEAFF,.,.,TRBV27,TRBJ1-1
TGTGCCAGCAGCTTATACCCACCGCACGGCTACACCTTC,CASSLYPPHGYTF,.,.,TRBV7-9,TRBJ1-2
TGTGCCAGCAGTTACTCAGGCGGGGTCGGCAATGAGCAGTTCTTC,CASSYSGGVGNEQFF,.,.,TRBV6-5,TRBJ2-1
TGTGCCAGCAGTTACTCGGTCGGGAGGGAAAAACTGTTTTTT,CASSYSVGREKLFF,.,.,TRBV6-5,TRBJ1-4